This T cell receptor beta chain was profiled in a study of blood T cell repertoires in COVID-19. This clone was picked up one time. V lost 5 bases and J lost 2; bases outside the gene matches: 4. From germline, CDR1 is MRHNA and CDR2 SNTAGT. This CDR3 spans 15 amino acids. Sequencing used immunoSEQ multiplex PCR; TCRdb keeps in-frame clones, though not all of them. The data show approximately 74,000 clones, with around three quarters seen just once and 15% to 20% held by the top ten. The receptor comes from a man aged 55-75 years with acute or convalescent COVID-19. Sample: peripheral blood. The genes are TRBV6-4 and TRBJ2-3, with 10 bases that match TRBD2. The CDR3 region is CASSSSGGATDTQYF. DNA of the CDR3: TGTGCCAGCAGTTCAAGCGGGGGGGCCACAGATACGCAGTATTTT.